These T cell receptor beta chains were read from a single sample in a study of blood T cell repertoires in COVID-19. The repertoire was sequenced with immunoSEQ multiplex PCR; TCRdb's copy has only in-frame clones and lacks some. The table records about 230,000 clones, around nine tenths of them present only once. Material: PBMCs or T cells enriched from blood (not recorded which). The receptors stem from a woman between 25 and 40 years old who had been exposed to COVID-19. Each CDR3 is given with its conserved first and last residue.

V	J	CDR3
TRBV6-1	TRBJ2-6	CASSEGAGTGVLSGANVLTF
TRBV15	TRBJ2-7	CATSRYGTGRTYEQYF
TRBV6-5	TRBJ1-3	CASRRAGNTIYF
TRBV27	TRBJ1-1	CASSLGGATEAFF
TRBV18	TRBJ1-4	CASSNSPLTTEKLFF
TRBV28	TRBJ2-3	CASSFLGPSGSGDTQYF
TRBV21-1	TRBJ2-3	CASRSERFQCRKTDTQYF
TRBV18	TRBJ2-7	CASSPRSPGLASYEQYF
TRBV4-1	TRBJ2-7	CASRGTAYEQYF
TRBV19	TRBJ2-1	CATSDSWGQEQFF
TRBV29-1	TRBJ1-2	CSARLSRTPAGYTF
TRBV7-9	TRBJ2-5	CASSSPTGKGETQYF
TRBV10-1	TRBJ2-1	CASSDSLAGEEYNEQFF
TRBV10-1	TRBJ2-7	CASSRTSGPYEQYF
TRBV15	TRBJ1-3	CATSRDRGSGNTIYF
TRBV5-6	TRBJ2-7	CASSLAIGDRYF
TRBV3-1/TRBV3-2	TRBJ2-3	CASSQGLIQGPWDTQYF
TRBV5-6	TRBJ2-2	CASSLLEARQTNTGELFF
TRBV5-5	TRBJ2-2	CASSFITGELFF
TRBV19	TRBJ1-2	CASMSGESYGYTF
TRBV5-6	TRBJ1-2	CASSLPAGGMSYTF
TRBV10-3	TRBJ2-7	CAISGPPSGVVGEQYF
TRBV19	TRBJ1-4	CASSTSTGGNQKLFF
TRBV4-2	TRBJ1-1	CASSPRGRGTEAFF
TRBV14	TRBJ2-7	CASSPSLSFTAGEQYF
TRBV27	TRBJ1-1	CASSFEQGWAEAFF
TRBV10-2	TRBJ2-2	CAISDRANTGELFF
TRBV25-1	TRBJ2-7	CASSEPGTSVAYEQYF
TRBV12-3/TRBV12-4	TRBJ1-2	CASSLEAIYGYTF
TRBV10-1	TRBJ2-1	CASSPQRLAGGNEQFF
TRBV5-4	TRBJ2-7	CASSSGLGEAGYEQYF
TRBV6-6	TRBJ2-1	CASRPGRGRSYNEQFF
TRBV5-1	TRBJ2-2	CASSFEEGAAGELFF
TRBV28	TRBJ2-1	CASSFVGLEQFF
TRBV3-1/TRBV3-2	TRBJ2-7	CASSQVAPYEQYF
TRBV27	TRBJ1-2	CASTRPGQGDGYTF
TRBV27	TRBJ2-3	CASSPGLAVTDTQYF
TRBV14	TRBJ1-3	CASSQDRFSGNTIYF
TRBV9	TRBJ2-7	CASSVDAGQGTREQYF
TRBV30	TRBJ2-6	CAWSGLAGGSGANVLTF
TRBV6-4	TRBJ2-7	CASSDSTGRLSYEQYF
TRBV28	TRBJ1-1	CASSSLPEAFF
TRBV7-3	TRBJ1-1	CASSFHDRSTEAFF
TRBV4-1	TRBJ2-5	CASSGGRGIGETQYF
TRBV10-3	TRBJ1-1	CAISFRDRGTEAFF
TRBV19	TRBJ1-6	CASSIPSRTGGNSPLHF
TRBV5-1	TRBJ2-7	CASASLGTGEHEQYF
TRBV21-1	TRBJ1-5	CASSKGQVGNNQPQHF
TRBV5-1	TRBJ1-2	CASSLGGQDYGYTF
TRBV5-5	TRBJ2-1	CASNPNRDRNNEQFF
TRBV30	TRBJ1-2	CATQALTNYGYTF
TRBV5-1	TRBJ1-4	CASSVGGAREKLFF
TRBV7-2	TRBJ1-2	CASSFRTGDYGYTF
TRBV12-3/TRBV12-4	TRBJ2-1	CATHRAGGNEQFF
TRBV19	TRBJ2-3	CASSPRGQGAGRDTQYF
TRBV25-1	TRBJ2-3	CASSEPDSSTDTQYF
TRBV2	TRBJ2-1	CASSEFAGGAYNEQFF
TRBV10-3	TRBJ2-7	CAITPAPSYEQYF
TRBV7-3	TRBJ2-1	CASSLTSGGINEQFF
TRBV19	TRBJ2-7	CASSKDRVGYEQYF